One sample yielded the 17 T cell receptor beta chains listed below, sequenced in a study of cytomegalovirus exposure and HLA in healthy donors. PCR involved 60 Vbeta and 13 Jbeta primers. Sequencing used immunoSEQ multiplex PCR; TCRdb keeps in-frame clones, though not all of them. Among 80,000 to 95,000 clones listed, just under 70% were seen once. Sequencing used PBMCs. The origin of the receptors is a woman aged 45-60 years in good health and CMV-seropositive.

The chain links TRBV2 to TRBJ2-1; the match to TRBD2 covers 7 bases. Germline V gene data show CDR1 as SNHLY and CDR2 as FYNNEI. Unmatched junction bases numbered 4, after V lost 9 bases and J lost 5 bases. The CDR3 runs to 12 residues. The CDR3 is CARGREHNEQFF. DNA of the CDR3: TGTGCCAGAGGGAGGGAACACAATGAGCAGTTCTTC.

V usage is TRBV5-1 and J usage is TRBJ2-3; D perhaps matches TRBD1 (6 bases). Germline values: CDR1 SGHRS, CDR2 YFSETQ. The V and J ends lost 0 bases and 2 bases respectively, with 13 bases between them. The CDR3 has 16 amino acids. The CDR3 loop reads CASSLEAVGHTDTQYF. The CDR3 coding sequence is TGCGCCAGCAGCTTGGAGGCGGTGGGACACACAGATACGCAGTATTTT.

The V and J genes are TRBV2 and TRBJ2-7; D perhaps matches TRBD1 (6 bases). CDR1 is SNHLY and CDR2 is FYNNEI in the germline V gene. The V gene lost 5 bases and the J gene lost 0 bases, with 11 bases spanning the gap. The length of the CDR3 is 14 residues. The CDR3 DNA sequence: TGTGCCAGCAGTAGGACAGTTACCTCCTACGAGCAGTACTTC. As protein: CASSRTVTSYEQYF.

The chain carries TRBV29-1 and TRBJ1-2; a possible D gene is TRBD1 (6 bases). The CDR3 is 12 residues long. CDR1 is SQVTM and CDR2 is ANQGSEA in the germline V gene. Trimming pared 6 bases from V and 4 bases from J, leaving 12 bases between. Here the CDR3 reads CSVLGQLYGYTF. Written as DNA, the CDR3 is TGCAGCGTGCTTGGACAGCTCTATGGCTACACCTTC.

The CDR3 DNA follows: TGTGCCAGCAGACTTCTTTCCACGCGAGATACGCAGTATTTT. The encoded protein is CASRLLSTRDTQYF. This sequence joins TRBV28 and TRBJ2-3; D gene unclear. The CDR3 runs to 14 residues. The V and J ends lost 6 bases and 5 bases respectively, with 15 bases between them. CDR1 and CDR2 (germline): MDHEN, SYDVKM.

V is TRBV5-6 and J is TRBJ1-6, with 8 nucleotides matching TRBD1. The CDR3 has 17 residues. Germline CDR1 SGHDT, CDR2 YYEEEE. The trim removed 4 bases at V and 14 bases at J, leaving 20 bases unmatched. The CDR3 nucleotides are TGTGCCAGCAGCCTCCGGACAGGGATCCTTGTAGGGGGCACCCTCCACTTT. Translated, it gives CASSLRTGILVGGTLHF.

With respect to this clone: Its ends do not fully match the called genes, so a read error is possible. Different DNA sequences within this sample yield the same CDR3. V usage is TRBV13 and J usage is TRBJ2-3, with D perhaps matching TRBD1 (5 bases). This CDR3 is 19 amino acids long. Germline loops: CDR1 PRHDT, CDR2 FYEKMQ (reference sequence). Here the CDR3 reads CASSSSREVSLSGTDTQYF. The CDR3 DNA follows: TGTGCCAGCAGCTCTTCCAGGGAAGTCTCCCTTTCTGGCACAGACACGCAGTATTTT. The full variable domain, with the rest looked up from reference TRBV13 and TRBJ2-3, is AAGVIQSPRHLIKEKRETATLKCYPIPRHDTVYWYQQGPGQDPQFLISFYEKMQSDKGSIPDRFSAQQFSDYHSELNMSSLELGDSALYFCASSSSREVSLSGTDTQYFGPGTRLTVL.

The gene calls are TRBV19 and TRBJ2-1; 10 nucleotides align to TRBD2. CDR1 and CDR2 (germline): LNHDA, SQIVND (reference sequence). J lost 4 bases, V lost 10 bases, and 13 bases had no gene match. This CDR3 has 16 amino acids. The CDR3, as DNA: TGTGCCACCCTCCGAAAAGCGGGAGGGGGGTACAATGAGCAGTTCTTC. Translation gives CATLRKAGGGYNEQFF. The full variable domain, in which reference TRBV19 and TRBJ2-1 provide the parts outside the CDR3, is DGGITQSPKYLFRKEGQNVTLSCEQNLNHDAMYWYRQDPGQGLRLIYYSQIVNDFQKGDIAEGYSVSREKKESFPLTVTSAQKNPTAFYLCATLRKAGGGYNEQFFGPGTRLTVL.

This chain uses TRBV5-6 with TRBJ2-3; TRBD1 matches 7 bases. This CDR3 region has 16 residues. V trimming: 4 bases; J trimming: 3 bases; junction bases outside the gene matches: 11. Germline CDR1 is SGHDT and CDR2 is YYEEEE. CDR3 in DNA: TGTGCCAGCAGCCCTGACACAGGGGAGTCTACAGATACGCAGTATTTT. Amino acids: CASSPDTGESTDTQYF. Full variable domain (rest looked up from reference TRBV5-6 and TRBJ2-3): DAGVTQSPTHLIKTRGQQVTLRCSPKSGHDTVSWYQQALGQGPQFIFQYYEEEERQRGNFPDRFSGHQFPNYSSELNVNALLLGDSALYLCASSPDTGESTDTQYFGPGTRLTVL.

The genes are TRBV29-1 and TRBJ2-7, with 8 bases aligning to TRBD2. V trimming: 6 bases; J trimming: 6 bases; junction bases outside the gene matches: 10. The V gene's germline CDR1 is SQVTM and CDR2 ANQGSEA. CDR3 length: 13 amino acids. The CDR3 bases are TGCAGCGTCCGGGAGGGGGTTATTACCGAGCAGTACTTC. This translates into CSVREGVITEQYF.

This clone occurred a few times. J is TRBJ1-1 and V is TRBV18; D is unclear. V lost 3 bases and J lost 1, with 3 bases in between. Germline assignment: CDR1 KGHSH and CDR2 LQKENI. The CDR3 sequence is 12 residues long. This CDR3 reads CASSPRNTEAFF. The CDR3 coding sequence is TGTGCCAGCTCACCCCGGAACACTGAAGCTTTCTTT.

The gene calls are TRBV15 and TRBJ2-5, with 8 nucleotides matching TRBD2. CDR3 length: 20 amino acids. The V segment lost 3 bases and the J segment 2 bases; nucleotides outside the gene matches: 20. CDR1 is LNHNV and CDR2 is YYDKDF in the germline V gene (reference sequence). The CDR3 nucleotides are TGTGCCACCAGCAGGGAATCGGGAGGGGGATTATCAATAATTCAAGAGACCCAGTACTTC. As protein: CATSRESGGGLSIIQETQYF.

This clone was seen a few times. The V gene is TRBV5-6, the J gene TRBJ1-2; 8 nucleotides agree with TRBD1. V lost 5 bases and J lost 5; bases outside the gene matches: 5. Germline V gene lookup returns CDR1 SGHDT and CDR2 YYEEEE. The CDR3 totals 13 residues. Here the CDR3 reads CASSRQGKYGYTF. The CDR3 DNA reads TGTGCCAGCAGTAGACAGGGGAAGTATGGCTACACCTTC.

The CDR3: CASSDQGPETQYF. The CDR3 DNA sequence: TGTGCCAGCAGTGACCAGGGTCCAGAGACCCAGTACTTC. This chain joins TRBV6-4 and TRBJ2-5; D possibly corresponds to TRBD1 (5 bases). Trimming stripped 2 bases from V and 4 bases from J, with 8 bases between. The CDR3 spans 13 residues. Germline V CDR1 and CDR2: MRHNA, SNTAGT.

This clone was counted only a few times. The chain recombines TRBV6-1 with TRBJ1-2; D is ambiguous. CDR1 is MNHNS, CDR2 SASEGT, per germline. The CDR3 consists of 15 residues. Trimming took 0 bases from V and 1 from J, leaving 9 bases between them. The CDR3 is CASSEAWGGNYGYTF. CDR3 DNA: TGTGCCAGCAGTGAAGCGTGGGGAGGTAACTATGGCTACACCTTC.

This clone showed up just a few times. The chain carries TRBV28 and TRBJ1-3; D remains unclear. The germline V gene encodes CDR1 MDHEN and CDR2 SYDVKM. The length of the CDR3 is 11 residues. V was trimmed by 6 bases and J by 4 bases, leaving 4 bases between them. The CDR3 DNA reads as TGTGCCAGCAGCCCGGGAAACACCATATATTTT. It specifies CASSPGNTIYF.

This clone turned up a few times. V gene TRBV18 combines with J gene TRBJ2-7, with D perhaps TRBD2 (6 bases). This CDR3 has 16 residues. Germline V gene lookup returns CDR1 KGHSH and CDR2 LQKENI. V was trimmed by 3 bases and J by 0 bases, leaving 15 bases between them. The DNA of the CDR3 is TGTGCCAGCTCACCTTACTCGGGACTCAGCTCCTACGAGCAGTACTTC. Its translation is CASSPYSGLSSYEQYF.